This T cell receptor (beta chain) was identified during a study of CD8+ T cells in alopecia areata. For the study at large: Scoring of severity for treated patients was based on percentage of affected scalp area.

Comments on this clone: Its cognate antigen is unknown.

Germline V gene sequence: CDR1 GTSNPN, CDR2 SVGIG (reference sequence). Trimming cost V 5 bases and J 6 bases, with 13 bases left between them. The CDR3 has 12 residues. Following RNA extraction, reverse transcription yielded cDNA that acted as the sequencing template. The method was immunoSEQ multiplex PCR; TCRdb's version includes in-frame clones alone and lacks a portion of them. The data contain about 190,000 clones, roughly 70% of them singletons. Treatment meaning: oral pan-JAK inhibitor, 5-10 mg twice daily. Investigators sorted PBMCs to obtain both CD4+ and CD8+ T cells. The study, taken as a whole, reports: For baseline CD8+ expansion, any link to response stays uncertain with one nonresponder.

The clonotype was recovered from a human donor with alopecia areata. The chain uses TRBV30 and TRBJ1-1; D uncertain. The sample was CD4+ T cells sorted from blood, taken at approximately week 49, from a patient treated with tofacitinib. CDR3 protein: CAWEIGGPEAFF. CDR3 DNA sequence: TGTGCCTGGGAGATCGGAGGCCCTGAAGCTTTCTTT. Together with reference TRBV30 and TRBJ1-1, the CDR3 gives the full variable domain: SQTIHQWPATLVQPVGSPLSLECTVEGTSNPNLYWYRQAAGRGLQLLFYSVGIGQISSEVPQNLSASRPQDRQFILSSKKLLLSDSGFYLCAWEIGGPEAFFGQGTRLTVV.